This TCR beta chain was recorded in a study of T cell responses to AZD1222 COVID-19 vaccine (dated by TCRdb to the early 2020s). As for the study more broadly: Because spike-specific TCR depth and breadth did not differ between the two schedules, AZD1222 recipients who got a second dose at roughly 4 weeks were pooled with those who got a second dose at roughly 12 weeks. A total of 233 trial participants underwent TCR sequencing, of whom 200 to 220 had received two doses of AZD1222 and some 25 had received two doses of the MenACWY control vaccine. Enrollment into the trials was organized by age into subgroups of 18-55, 56-69 and 70-plus years, and those subgroups contained roughly 150, 30 and 60 TCR-sequenced participants, respectively. Study-wide findings and limitations: The whole spike protein was spanned by vaccine-associated CD4 TCRs, and dominant responses were seen in regions 160-218 and 743-854. Conclusions about previously exposed vaccinees are limited because only six or seven AZD1222 recipients were SARS-CoV-2 seropositive at baseline. Because no day 14 peak-response samples were available, repertoires were characterized only after the peak T cell response. Nearly half of unique spike-specific TCRs reportedly recognized epitopes outside regions mutated in the B.1.351 and B.1.1.7 variants. After two AZD1222 doses, both the breadth and the depth of spike-specific TCRs were significantly higher than at day 0 and than in MenACWY recipients. Participants were mostly white British and included more females than males, and it was suggested by the authors that clonal diversity may have been underestimated. The 56-69-year group was small, and its depth increase did not reach significance, likely because of low power.

With respect to this clone: Its cognate antigen has yet to be identified. The record has no base qualities; no much larger clone is one base away.

The CDR3 regions of human TCRbeta chains were analyzed by immunosequencing. In the authors' own workflow: Repertoire TCRs were matched against a reference library of SARS-CoV-2-specific TCRs generated with the MIRA antigen-specificity platform. Breadth meant the fraction of unique TCRs that were SARS-CoV-2-associated, whereas depth meant the fraction of total T cells that were SARS-CoV-2-associated. Each spike-specific TCR was assigned to its reactive spike region and to a CD4 or CD8 class using the MIRA data. Log10-transformed breadth and depth values were compared by one-way ANOVA with Sidak's multiple comparisons tests. TCRdb limited this immuneACCESS table to in-frame rearrangements with V and J called. A share of clones is missing; checked studies link under half to unresolved V genes, and the rest is unexplained. V, J and clone size are those of that table, while D and trimming were read from the DNA. For this sample there are some 170,000 clones; approximately 93% appear just once. The ten largest clones take up about 1% of the sample.

The CDR3 runs 13 residues from the cysteine to the phenylalanine. Only the CDR3 portion is preserved as DNA: 39 bases, with reading frame beginning at the first base. The germline V gene encodes CDR1 LGHNT and CDR2 FRNRAP. Deletion took 6 bases off V and 1 base off J, with a span of 10 bases between the germline ends. In the paper's terms, the time point label means: baseline before first vaccination. Samples from vaccinated people were obtained from the UK trials COV001 and COV002, which included a single-blind randomized controlled phase 2/3 trial of AZD1222 (ChAdOx1 nCoV-19) in healthy adults. Trial participant PBMC samples were collected at day 0 and day 28 after the second dose for TCRbeta chain sequencing.

This receptor chain uses TRBV12-5 and TRBJ2-7, and possibly TRBD2, on 6 matching bases. The sequence was collected from an adult in good health. The specimen comprised peripheral blood, sampled on day 0 of AZD1222 vaccination. The bases read TGTGCTAGTGGGTCTAGCGAGTCCTACGAGCAGTACTTC. Its amino acids are CASGSSESYEQYF.